One and the same sample provided the 31 T cell receptor beta chains below, sequenced in a study of blood T cell repertoires in COVID-19. The table came from immunoSEQ multiplex PCR; TCRdb's copy has only in-frame clones and leaves some out. The table includes 180,000 or so clones, more than 80% detected once. Sequenced: peripheral blood. The receptor set was obtained from a woman between 55 and 75 years old with acute or convalescent COVID-19.

This clone was picked up a small number of times. V and J are TRBV19 and TRBJ1-1; a possible D gene is TRBD1 (6 bases). Germline CDR1 and CDR2: LNHDA and SQIVND (reference sequence). The CDR3 has 13 amino acids. V shed 5 bases and J shed 10 bases, with 17 bases lying between them. The CDR3 DNA reads TGTGCCAGTAGTCCAGTACCCAGGGGAAGAGCTTTCTTT. Its translation: CASSPVPRGRAFF.

V and J are TRBV6-2 or TRBV6-3 and TRBJ2-1, with 15 bases identical to TRBD2. CDR1 is MNHEY and CDR2 is SVGEGT in the germline V gene. V shed 2 bases and J 7 bases; nucleotides not matched to a gene: 12. This CDR3 comprises 19 residues. Here the CDR3 DNA reads TGTGCCAGCAGTTACGCCCGGGGACTAGCGGGAGGCCAAGGGAATGAGCAGTTCTTC. Its protein product is CASSYARGLAGGQGNEQFF.

This clone was counted a few times. V gene TRBV5-1 combines with J gene TRBJ1-1, with 8 bases identical to TRBD1. Unmatched junction bases numbered 4, after V lost 3 bases and J lost 3 bases. Germline loops: CDR1 SGHRS, CDR2 YFSETQ. The CDR3 spans 14 residues. The CDR3 nucleotides read TGCGCCAGCAGCTGGACAGGGATGGACACTGAAGCTTTCTTT. Amino acid sequence: CASSWTGMDTEAFF.

The chain has TRBV27 and TRBJ1-1; TRBD1 might be the D (5 bases). This CDR3 is 14 amino acids long. The germline V gene has CDR1 MNHEY and CDR2 SMNVEV (reference sequence). V lost 3 bases, J lost 1 base, and 9 bases lay in between. The CDR3 loop is CASSFQGSNTEAFF. CDR3 DNA sequence: TGTGCCAGCAGTTTCCAGGGATCGAACACTGAAGCTTTCTTT.

This chain joins TRBV6-5 and TRBJ1-3; 7 bases are a match to TRBD1. The germline CDR1 and CDR2 sequences are MNHEY and SVGAGI. J was trimmed by 4 bases and V by 6 bases; bases with no gene match: 6. The CDR3 is 14 amino acids. This chain's CDR3 is CASRDYRGGNTIYF. The CDR3 coding sequence is TGTGCCAGCAGGGATTACAGGGGAGGAAACACCATATATTTT.

This chain joins TRBV10-2 and TRBJ1-5; 10 bases line up with TRBD1. With 6 bases clipped from V and 11 bases from J, the junction kept 7 bases outside the gene matches. CDR1 WSHSY and CDR2 SAAADI come from the germline V gene. The length of the CDR3 is 13 residues. The CDR3: CASSPGQGLAQHF. CDR3 coding DNA: TGCGCCAGCAGCCCGGGACAGGGGCTGGCCCAGCATTTT.

This sequence joins TRBV4-1 and TRBJ1-6; D may be TRBD1 (6 bases). This CDR3 is 16 amino acids long. V dropped 0 bases and J dropped 7 bases, with 13 bases sitting between them. Germline V gene sequence: CDR1 MGHRA, CDR2 YSYEKL. The chain's CDR3 is CASSQDWTVGNSPLHF. CDR3 nucleotides: TGCGCCAGCAGCCAAGATTGGACAGTGGGCAATTCACCCCTCCACTTT.

The chain is built from TRBV28 and TRBJ1-2, with 8 bases that match TRBD1. J was trimmed by 6 bases and V by 3 bases; bases with no gene match: 3. The length of the CDR3 is 13 residues. Germline CDR1 MDHEN, CDR2 SYDVKM. CDR3 coding DNA: TGTGCCAGCAGTTTGACAGGGGAACATGGCTACACCTTC. Translation gives CASSLTGEHGYTF.

The chain links TRBV5-1 to TRBJ2-7; 13 bases agree with TRBD2. The CDR3 totals 16 residues. The germline gives CDR1 SGHRS, CDR2 YFSETQ. Trimming cost V 4 bases and J 1 base; bases outside gene matches: 5. In DNA form, the CDR3 reads TGCGCCAGCAGCACGGGACTAGCGGGAAGTTCCTACGAGCAGTACTTC. Translating gives CASSTGLAGSSYEQYF.

The V gene is TRBV18, the J gene TRBJ1-5; 12 positions agree with TRBD1. The J segment lost 5 bases and the V segment lost 3 bases, leaving 5 bases of the junction unmatched. Germline assignment: CDR1 KGHSH and CDR2 LQKENI. The CDR3 is 16 amino acids. The CDR3 bases are TGTGCCAGCTCACCGGGGACAGGGGGCAAGGATCAGCCCCAGCATTTT. This codes for CASSPGTGGKDQPQHF.

The chain couples TRBV11-2 to TRBJ2-2, with 8 nucleotides matching TRBD2. The ends lost 5 bases at V and 6 bases at J; junction bases unmatched: 14. Germline CDR1 reads SGHAT; CDR2 reads FQNNGV. The CDR3 totals 17 residues. The CDR3 loop is CASSRTSSRGEAGELFF. As DNA, the CDR3 is TGTGCCAGCAGCCGGACTAGCAGCAGAGGGGAGGCCGGGGAGCTGTTTTTT.

V usage is TRBV4-2 and J usage is TRBJ2-4, with D tentatively TRBD1 (5 bases). This CDR3 has 16 amino acids. Germline CDR1 and CDR2: LGHNA and YNFKEQ. V lost 0 bases, J lost 2 bases, and 11 bases lay in between. CDR3 DNA sequence: TGTGCCAGCAGCCAAGAACACGGACATACCAAAAACATTCAGTACTTC. Protein sequence: CASSQEHGHTKNIQYF.

This chain uses TRBV11-2 with TRBJ2-5, with D possibly being TRBD2 (6 bases). Germline V gene lookup returns CDR1 SGHAT and CDR2 FQNNGV. Trimming removed 1 base from V and 7 bases from J, with 10 bases in between. The CDR3 is made up of 13 amino acids. CDR3 sequence (DNA): TGTGCCAGCAGCTTAGTCCAGGGAGGGACCCAGTACTTC. As protein: CASSLVQGGTQYF.

The V call is TRBV30, the J call TRBJ2-1, with TRBD2 matching 9 bases. The V gene end was trimmed by 1 base and the J gene end by 3 bases; junction bases not matched to a gene: 4. CDR1 and CDR2 from the germline V gene are GTSNPN and SVGIG (reference sequence). The CDR3 is 15 amino acids. CDR3 in amino acids: CAWSGIAGVYNEQFF. The CDR3 nucleotides are TGTGCCTGGAGTGGAATAGCGGGGGTCTACAATGAGCAGTTCTTC.

This clone was picked up many times. V is TRBV15 and J is TRBJ2-5, with 7 nucleotides matching TRBD1. Germline V gene data show CDR1 as LNHNV and CDR2 as YYDKDF (reference sequence). After removal of 2 bases from V and 4 bases from J, the junction contained 10 bases not matched to a gene. The length of the CDR3 is 16 residues. The DNA for the CDR3 is TGTGCCACCAGCAGAACAACAGGGGAGAGGGCAGAGACCCAGTACTTC. Protein: CATSRTTGERAETQYF.

Concerning this clone: At one boundary the junction diverges from the germline segment, which might be a read error. Written as DNA, the CDR3 is TGTGCTAGCAGTCGGGACTTTTATAGCAATCAGCCCCAGCATTTT. Protein: CASSRDFYSNQPQHF. The chain uses TRBV7-7 and TRBJ1-5; TRBD1 is a possible D gene (5 bases). Per the germline V gene, CDR1 is SSHAT and CDR2 is FNYEAQ (reference sequence). The CDR3 loop spans 15 amino acids.

The rearrangement links TRBV27 to TRBJ1-2, with D possibly being TRBD1 (6 bases). Trimming stripped 6 bases from V and 8 bases from J, with 16 bases between. Per the germline V gene, CDR1 is MNHEY and CDR2 is SMNVEV (reference sequence). The CDR3 spans 13 residues. The CDR3 loop reads CASRGSGAGGYTF. Written as DNA, the CDR3 is TGTGCCAGCAGGGGGTCAGGGGCAGGGGGCTACACCTTC.

The chain joins TRBV6-5 to TRBJ2-1, with D possibly matching TRBD2 (6 bases). The CDR3 consists of 16 residues. The V and J ends lost 0 bases and 7 bases respectively, with 16 bases between them. The germline CDR1 and CDR2 sequences are MNHEY and SVGAGI. The CDR3 nucleotides are TGTGCCAGCAGTTACTCCATTACTCTGACTAGTAATGAGCAGTTCTTC. Protein: CASSYSITLTSNEQFF.

This rearrangement joins TRBV14 to TRBJ2-5; perhaps TRBD2 as D (6 bases). V was trimmed by 5 bases and J by 4 bases, leaving 20 bases between them. The germline V gene has CDR1 SGHDN and CDR2 FVKESK. The CDR3 is made up of 16 amino acids. CDR3 sequence (DNA): TGTGCCAGCAGCTACGACGGGAGCTTAGGCAGAGAGACCCAGTACTTC. Translated, it gives CASSYDGSLGRETQYF.

The CDR3 DNA reads as TGTGCCAGCAGCCAAGATAGACTAGCGGGAGTGGGTGAGCAGTTCTTC. Residues: CASSQDRLAGVGEQFF. The chain carries TRBV4-2 and TRBJ2-1; 12 bases map to TRBD2. Germline CDR1 is LGHNA and CDR2 is YNFKEQ. The junction had 6 bases not matched to a gene; V was cut back by 0 bases and J by 9 bases. CDR3 length: 16 residues.

This clone was recorded once. This rearrangement joins TRBV12-1 to TRBJ2-1; TRBD2 is taken as the D call from the table, unchecked against the DNA. TRBV12-1 is shown as a pseudogene. The CDR3 extends over 16 amino acids. The CDR3 DNA sequence: TGTGCCAGCAGCTACCAGACTAGCGGCATTAGGGGTGAGCAGTTCTTC. Amino acids: CASSYQTSGIRGEQFF.

The V and J genes are TRBV27 and TRBJ1-6; 7 bases are shared with TRBD1. V was pared by 3 bases and J by 4 bases, with 27 bases of the junction left unmatched. The CDR3 totals 23 residues. The germline CDR1 and CDR2 sequences are MNHEY and SMNVEV (reference sequence). Written as DNA, the CDR3 is TGTGCCAGCAGTTTCCGGAGACAGGGTTGGCGGGAGGGATCGACTAAATATAATTCACCCCTCCACTTT. Protein product: CASSFRRQGWREGSTKYNSPLHF.

The V gene is TRBV15, the J gene TRBJ1-4; 9 bases match TRBD1. The CDR3 is made up of 16 amino acids. Trimming cost V 1 base and J 10 bases; bases outside gene matches: 10. CDR1 is LNHNV, CDR2 YYDKDF, per germline (reference sequence). The CDR3 DNA sequence: TGTGCCACCAGCAGAGCGCCGACAGGGGGAGAAGGAAAACTGTTTTTT. Translated, it gives CATSRAPTGGEGKLFF.

The CDR3 DNA follows: TGTGCCACGCAGGGGATTGGGAATCAGCCCCAGCATTTT. Amino acid sequence: CATQGIGNQPQHF. This chain links TRBV24-1 with TRBJ1-5, with D possibly being TRBD1 (6 bases). This CDR3 contains 13 residues. Germline lookup yields CDR1 KGHDR and CDR2 SFDVKD. V dropped 10 bases and J dropped 4 bases, with 13 bases sitting between them.

The chain employs TRBV28 and TRBJ2-4, with D maybe TRBD1 (6 bases). Germline V gives CDR1 MDHEN, CDR2 SYDVKM. Trimming stripped 2 bases from V and 1 base from J, with 12 bases between. The CDR3 is 16 amino acids. CDR3: CASSLGGLAAKNIQYF. Here the CDR3 DNA reads TGTGCCAGCAGTTTAGGGGGCCTCGCGGCCAAAAACATTCAGTACTTC.

This chain joins TRBV18 and TRBJ1-5, with a weak D call TRBD1 (6 bases). The CDR3 covers 15 residues. V was pared by 1 base and J by 6 bases, with 13 bases between. CDR1 KGHSH and CDR2 LQKENI come from the germline V gene. CDR3 DNA sequence: TGTGCCAGCTCACCACGAGCTGGGGGCGGTCAGCCCCAGCATTTT. This encodes CASSPRAGGGQPQHF.

The chain uses TRBV3-1 (or the pseudogene TRBV3-2) and TRBJ2-1, with TRBD1 matching over 10 bases. The CDR3 loop spans 14 amino acids. The germline gives CDR1 LGHDT, CDR2 YNNKEL (reference sequence). J was trimmed by 6 bases and V by 5 bases; bases with no gene match: 4. The CDR3 region is CASSFRQGANEQFF. The DNA for the CDR3 is TGTGCCAGCAGCTTTAGACAGGGGGCCAATGAGCAGTTCTTC.

This rearrangement joins TRBV11-2 to TRBJ2-7, with 10 bases that match TRBD1. Per the germline V gene, CDR1 is SGHAT and CDR2 is FQNNGV. V shed 1 base and J 4 bases; nucleotides not matched to a gene: 7. The CDR3 runs to 16 residues. The CDR3 spells CASSLASAGQGYEQYF. The CDR3 DNA follows: TGTGCCAGCAGCTTAGCCTCGGCGGGACAGGGGTACGAGCAGTACTTC. Full variable domain (missing parts from reference TRBV11-2 and TRBJ2-7): EAGVAQSPRYKIIEKRQSVAFWCNPISGHATLYWYQQILGQGPKLLIQFQNNGVVDDSQLPKDRFSAERLKGVDSTLKIQPAKLEDSAVYLCASSLASAGQGYEQYFGPGTRLTVT.

The V call is TRBV5-1, the J call TRBJ1-3; 7 bases agree with TRBD1. In germline, CDR1 is SGHRS, CDR2 YFSETQ. V dropped 0 bases and J dropped 0; count of bases not matched to a gene: 3. This CDR3 spans 16 amino acids. The CDR3 nucleotides are TGCGCCAGCAGCTTGGATGCAGGGGGCTCTGGAAACACCATATATTTT. It encodes CASSLDAGGSGNTIYF.

The genes are TRBV5-1 and TRBJ1-2; 9 bases align to TRBD1. Germline-derived CDR1 and CDR2 are SGHRS and YFSETQ. J gave up 4 bases and V 3 bases, and 13 bases lay outside the gene matches. CDR3 length equals 17 residues. Here the CDR3 reads CASSSGQGFSGGYGYTF. DNA of the CDR3: TGCGCCAGCAGCTCGGGACAGGGCTTCTCGGGTGGCTATGGCTACACCTTC.

CDR3 region: CASSMRRVNTEAFF. Here the CDR3 DNA reads TGTGCCAGTAGTATGCGGCGGGTGAACACTGAAGCTTTCTTT. V and J are TRBV19 and TRBJ1-1; D remains unclear. The CDR3 has 14 amino acids. Trimming left V 3 bases short and J 0 bases short, with 8 bases between. Per the germline V gene, CDR1 is LNHDA and CDR2 is SQIVND (reference sequence). The variable domain in full, completed from reference TRBV19 and TRBJ1-1, reads DGGITQSPKYLFRKEGQNVTLSCEQNLNHDAMYWYRQDPGQGLRLIYYSQIVNDFQKGDIAEGYSVSREKKESFPLTVTSAQKNPTAFYLCASSMRRVNTEAFFGQGTRLTVV.